This T cell receptor (beta chain) was observed in a study of T cells in Graves' hyperthyroidism and ophthalmopathy. Germline CDR1 reads MNHEY; CDR2 reads SVGEGT. V lost 1 base to trimming and J lost 1 base, with 4 bases between them. CDR3 length: 13 residues. Lactation, pregnancy, other autoimmune disease or uncontrolled infection led to exclusion of patients. A remark on this clonotype: No antigen is known for it.

General observations from the study: Separating ophthalmopathy from stable hyperthyroidism was achieved by a 13 V-J model. Among clonotypes expanded in thyroid above 0.001, most were also found in blood. The model anticipated ophthalmopathy a median about six months pre-onset.

Amplification of TCR beta CDR3 regions was performed using RNA transcripts as template. When the TCR CDR3 underwent first-round RT-PCR, the HTBI primer set was used. TCRdb fed the multiplex PCR reads into MiXCR, producing one record per CDR3 protein. The sample includes about 270,000 distinct CDR3 sequences, around 26% of them seen just once. This sequence joins TRBV6-2 or TRBV6-3 and TRBJ1-1, with unresolved D. This clonotype originated in a woman aged 40 to 49 with Graves' ophthalmopathy. Sequenced: blood. The CDR3 reads CASSYLSNTEAFF. The DNA of the CDR3 is TGTGCCAGCAGTTACTTGTCGAACACTGAAGCTTTCTTT.